This TCR beta chain was observed in a study of blood T cell repertoires in COVID-19. Turning to the study itself: Some COVID-19 samples were acute and others convalescent; all came from the United States, Italy and Spain. The cDNA or gDNA used as material had been derived from T cells, B-cell-depleted T cells, or PBMCs.

This clone was observed a few times. Methods used by the authors: Amplifying reference gene primers gave estimates of nucleated cell counts. Here immunoSEQ multiplex PCR was the method, and the copy in TCRdb shows in-frame clones only, minus some. From that table come the V and J calls and clone size; the DNA was used to work out D and trimming. The sample has about 78,000 clones, around 83% seen once; the top ten hold roughly 3.5%. V lost 1 base, J lost 3 bases, and 10 bases lay in between. This CDR3 comprises 14 residues. Germline CDR1 and CDR2: SGHDN and FVKESK. This clonotype was sampled from a man aged 45-60 years with acute or convalescent COVID-19. Sequencing was carried out using peripheral blood. The chain links TRBV14 to TRBJ2-7; D is unclear. The chain's CDR3 is CASSQALRSYEQYF. The CDR3 nucleotides read TGTGCCAGCAGCCAAGCTTTGCGGAGCTACGAGCAGTACTTC.